Included here is one T cell receptor beta chain sequence, with context. What it binds is unknown. The primer mix had 60 Vbeta and 13 Jbeta primers. The protocol was immunoSEQ multiplex PCR, while the TCRdb copy is restricted to in-frame clones and leaves out a portion. The sample carries 100,000 to 150,000 clones, roughly two thirds recorded once. J was trimmed by 4 bases and V by 3 bases; bases with no gene match: 6. CDR3 size: 16 residues. Germline CDR1 and CDR2: KGHSH and LQKENI. This sample is drawn from a study of cytomegalovirus exposure and HLA in healthy donors. Findings of the study overall: According to an earlier analysis, most TCR beta V segments yielded productive rearrangements about 87% or about 30% of the time.

Material: PBMCs. The receptor was isolated from a man aged 25 to 45 in good health and CMV-seropositive. The chain has TRBV18 and TRBJ2-1; 10 bases line up with TRBD2. CDR3 coding DNA: TGTGCCAGCTCACCGATTAGAGCGGGAGGGTACAATGAGCAGTTCTTC. Amino acid sequence: CASSPIRAGGYNEQFF.